A selection of T cell receptor beta chains follows, all from one sample in a study of T cell changes during pregnancy in multiple sclerosis. Clones were read by immunoSEQ multiplex PCR, and TCRdb kept only the in-frame ones, dropping some. The data hold about 17,000 clones, with more than 70% observed a single time. The sequences come from CD8+ T cells from peripheral blood mononuclear cells, collected after pregnancy. All receptors come from a female donor with multiple sclerosis, enrolled in a pregnancy study. CDR3s include the opening cysteine and the closing phenylalanine or tryptophan. A D gene is named only where the DNA matches it firmly. Clone size appears in some rows only: once, few, many, or a class for an expanded clone.

d_call	clone_size	v_call	j_call	cdr3_nt	cdr3_aa
TRBD1	once	TRBV6-1	TRBJ1-2	TGTGCCAGCAGTGAAAAGGCCACGGGGACAGTTAACTATGGCTACACCTTC	CASSEKATGTVNYGYTF
-	-	TRBV18	TRBJ2-5	TGTGCCAGCTCACCTGACGGACAGCTTTCCCAAGAGACCCAGTACTTC	CASSPDGQLSQETQYF
-	-	TRBV13	TRBJ2-7	TGTGCCAGCAGCCCCGGGAATCTTCGCGAGCAGTACTTC	CASSPGNLREQYF
TRBD1	-	TRBV7-9	TRBJ1-5	TGTGCCAGCAGCCATGACAGGGCCGATCAGCCCCAGCATTTT	CASSHDRADQPQHF
TRBD2	once	TRBV10-1	TRBJ2-3	TGCGCCAGCAGTGGAGCGGGAGCAAGAGATACGCAGTATTTT	CASSGAGARDTQYF
-	-	TRBV5-6	TRBJ2-1	TGTGCCAGCAGCTCAACAGGGTACAATGAGCAGTTCTTC	CASSSTGYNEQFF
TRBD1	-	TRBV6-1	TRBJ1-6	TGTGCCAACCAGGACAGGGATAATTCACCCCTCCACTTT	CANQDRDNSPLHF
-	-	TRBV11-2	TRBJ2-1	TGTGCCAGCAGCTTAATAATGACTTACAATGAGCAGTTCTTC	CASSLIMTYNEQFF
-	-	TRBV6-1	TRBJ2-7	TGTGCCAGCAGTGAAGGGAGATACGAGCAGTACTTC	CASSEGRYEQYF
TRBD1	many	TRBV7-9	TRBJ2-3	TGTGCCAGCAGCTTAGGCACGGACAGGGAAGATACGCAGTATTTT	CASSLGTDREDTQYF
TRBD2	-	TRBV4-2	TRBJ2-7	TGTGCCAGCAGCCAAGATCTTGCTAGCGGGAACTACGAGCAGTACTTC	CASSQDLASGNYEQYF
-	-	TRBV7-8	TRBJ2-5	TGTGCCAGCAGCCAGGGTAGCGGCCGGGAGGAGACCCAGTACTTC	CASSQGSGREETQYF
-	-	TRBV5-1	TRBJ1-2	TGCGCCAGCAGCGAGACAGCCTATGGCTACACCTTC	CASSETAYGYTF
TRBD1	few	TRBV6-1	TRBJ1-1	TGTGCCAGCTTCGAGACAGGGATGGGCACTGAAGCTTTCTTT	CASFETGMGTEAFF
TRBD1	-	TRBV11-2	TRBJ1-3	TGTGCCAGCAGTGGACAGGGAGGGGGAAACACCATATATTTT	CASSGQGGGNTIYF
TRBD1	-	TRBV29-1	TRBJ2-7	TGCAGCGTGGGGACAGGGACTCTCGAGCAGTACTTC	CSVGTGTLEQYF
-	-	TRBV7-3	TRBJ2-7	TGTGCCAGCAGCTCCGGTTTAGGGGAAGGCTACGAGCAGTACTTC	CASSSGLGEGYEQYF
TRBD1	-	TRBV5-4	TRBJ2-7	TGTGCCAGCAGCTGGGACAGGAGCTCCTACGAGCAGTACTTC	CASSWDRSSYEQYF
TRBD1	-	TRBV2	TRBJ1-2	TGTGCCAGCAGACCGGGACAGGGGTATGGCTACACCTTC	CASRPGQGYGYTF
TRBD1	-	TRBV2	TRBJ2-2	TGTGCCAGCAGTGGTATGGACAGGGTGGTCGGGGAGCTGTTTTTT	CASSGMDRVVGELFF
TRBD1	few	TRBV5-6	TRBJ1-2	TGTGCCAGCAGCTTGCCTACAGGGGGCGACTATGGCTACACCTTC	CASSLPTGGDYGYTF
-	-	TRBV27	TRBJ2-1	TGTGCCAGCAGTCGGTTTAGTGGCAATGAGCAGTTCTTC	CASSRFSGNEQFF
-	-	TRBV18	TRBJ1-1	TGTGCCAGCTCACCACCGGGCCTATCTTACACTGAAGCTTTCTTT	CASSPPGLSYTEAFF
-	-	TRBV13	TRBJ2-7	TGTGCCAGCAGGAGAGACAGGTTAGGCGAGCAGTACTTC	CASRRDRLGEQYF
-	-	TRBV30	TRBJ1-5	TGTGCCTGGAGTTCAGGGCAGGGAAATCAGCCCCAGCATTTT	CAWSSGQGNQPQHF
-	few	TRBV27	TRBJ2-1	TGTGCCAGCAGTTGGGGGGACTCCTACAATGAGCAGTTCTTC	CASSWGDSYNEQFF
TRBD2	-	TRBV25-1	TRBJ2-7	TGTGCCAGCAGTTGGGGAGGGCCCTACGAGCAGTACTTC	CASSWGGPYEQYF
-	-	TRBV4-2	TRBJ2-1	TGTGCCAGCAGCCAAGTAGGGGGAGAGCTAAATGAGCAGTTCTTC	CASSQVGGELNEQFF
TRBD1	-	TRBV27	TRBJ2-7	TGTGCCAGCAGTTTTGACAGGGGCGCCTACGAGCAGTACTTC	CASSFDRGAYEQYF
-	once	TRBV19	TRBJ2-1	TGTGCCAGTAGTATAGTCTCCGGAGTGGTGTACAATGAGCAGTTCTTC	CASSIVSGVVYNEQFF
TRBD2	-	TRBV13	TRBJ2-2	TGTGCCAGCGGGGGGGACACCGGGGAGCTGTTTTTT	CASGGDTGELFF
TRBD2	once	TRBV19	TRBJ2-1	TGTGCCAGTAGTTTCGGGGGAGGGGCCCACAATGAGCAGTTCTTC	CASSFGGGAHNEQFF
TRBD2	-	TRBV7-9	TRBJ2-5	TGTGCCAGCAGCCCAGCGGGGGGGCGAGAGACCCAGTACTTC	CASSPAGGRETQYF
TRBD1	-	TRBV25-1	TRBJ1-1	TGTGCCAGCAGTGACAGGACAGGGGTGGGCACTGAAGCTTTCTTT	CASSDRTGVGTEAFF
-	-	TRBV4-1	TRBJ2-7	TGCGCCAGCAGCCAAGGGCCAGGGGCGGACGAGCAGTACTTC	CASSQGPGADEQYF
-	medium-sized	TRBV15	TRBJ1-4	TGTGCCACCAGCAGAGAAGGGCAGGGGAGTGAAAAACTGTTTTTT	CATSREGQGSEKLFF
TRBD2	-	TRBV11-3	TRBJ2-1	TGTGCCAGCAGCTTAGGTCGTGCGGGAGGCCGGGACAATGAGCAGTTCTTC	CASSLGRAGGRDNEQFF
TRBD2	-	TRBV4-2	TRBJ2-1	TGTGCCAGCAGCGAGAAGGAAGCGGGAGGGTTTTACAATGAGCAGTTCTTC	CASSEKEAGGFYNEQFF
-	-	TRBV28	TRBJ1-5	TGTGCCAGCAACACATATAGCAATCAGCCCCAGCATTTT	CASNTYSNQPQHF
-	-	TRBV5-4	TRBJ2-3	TGTGCCAGCAGCTCCCCCTCGGCAGGGTGGGCCACAGATACGCAGTATTTT	CASSSPSAGWATDTQYF
-	-	TRBV13	TRBJ1-1	TGTGCCAGCAGCCCGACAGTGAACACTGAAGCTTTCTTT	CASSPTVNTEAFF
-	-	TRBV7-3	TRBJ2-1	TGTGCCAGCAGCCGATCTGGAGGGTCCTACAATGAGCAGTTCTTC	CASSRSGGSYNEQFF
-	-	TRBV20-1	TRBJ2-1	TGCAGTGCTAGAGAAGACTATGAGCAGTTCTTC	CSAREDYEQFF
TRBD1	-	TRBV7-9	TRBJ2-7	TGTGCCAGCAGCTTTGGGGACAGGGAGGGCGAGCAGTACTTC	CASSFGDREGEQYF
TRBD2	-	TRBV5-1	TRBJ2-5	TGCGCCAGCAGCTTGTTGGCGGGAGTAAAGGAGACCCAGTACTTC	CASSLLAGVKETQYF
TRBD2	-	TRBV11-1	TRBJ2-1	TGTGCCAGCAGCTTAGCCGGCCGCAGTCAGCGGGAGTACGATGAGCAGTTCTTC	CASSLAGRSQREYDEQFF
TRBD1	-	TRBV13	TRBJ1-1	TGTGCCATTCCCGGGACAGGGGACAACACTGAAGCTTTCTTT	CAIPGTGDNTEAFF
-	once	TRBV10-3	TRBJ2-1	TGTGCCATCAGTGCGGACAACTACTACAATGAGCAGTTCTTC	CAISADNYYNEQFF
TRBD2	-	TRBV7-9	TRBJ2-7	TGTGCCAGCAGCCCACGGACTAGCGGGATCTCGCCTTACTACGAGCAGTACTTC	CASSPRTSGISPYYEQYF
-	-	TRBV6-6	TRBJ2-6	TGTGCCAGCAGTTACTCAGCTTCTGGGGCCAACGTCCTGACTTTC	CASSYSASGANVLTF
-	-	TRBV9	TRBJ1-2	TGTGCCAGCAGCGAGGGGGGGGCGGGAGGCTACACCTTC	CASSEGGAGGYTF
TRBD1	-	TRBV6-5	TRBJ2-3	TGTGCCAGCAGTTCGGACAGGGTCGCAGATACGCAGTATTTT	CASSSDRVADTQYF
TRBD2	-	TRBV2	TRBJ2-1	TGTGCCAGCACAACTGGCGGGGGGGTCTACAATGAGCAGTTCTTC	CASTTGGGVYNEQFF
-	-	TRBV2	TRBJ2-7	TGTGCCAGCAGTGTGGACACTACATACTACGAGCAGTACTTC	CASSVDTTYYEQYF
TRBD2	few	TRBV6-4	TRBJ2-1	TGTGCCAGCAGTGGACTAGCGGGAGGCGGGAGTGAGCAGTTCTTC	CASSGLAGGGSEQFF
TRBD1	-	TRBV27	TRBJ1-2	TGTGCCAGCAGTTTATGGGGACAGGGAGATGGCTACACCTTC	CASSLWGQGDGYTF
TRBD1	once	TRBV9	TRBJ2-3	TGTGCCAGCAGCGTAGATCGGGGGGGGACAGGGGTCACAGATACGCAGTATTTT	CASSVDRGGTGVTDTQYF
TRBD1	-	TRBV5-4	TRBJ2-1	TGTGCCAGCAGCTTGGCCGACAGGGGGAGTTACAATGAGCAGTTCTTC	CASSLADRGSYNEQFF
-	-	TRBV7-9	TRBJ2-1	TGTGCCAGCAGCTTAGGGGGCCTAGGATCTGAGCAGTTCTTC	CASSLGGLGSEQFF
-	-	TRBV13	TRBJ2-3	TGTGCCAGCAGCTTAGCAGGGGCTGCAGATACGCAGTATTTT	CASSLAGAADTQYF